This T cell receptor beta chain originates from a study of T-cell reconstitution after alpha-beta-depleted transplantation in children. Per the germline V gene, CDR1 is SGHRS and CDR2 is YFSETQ. This CDR3 is built from 18 residues. Trimming took 3 bases from V and 5 from J; bases not matched to a gene: 10. The authors prepared the TCRbeta library with unique molecular identifiers. TCRdb fed the PCR reads into MiXCR, producing one record per CDR3 protein. The sample contains approximately 210,000 distinct CDR3 sequences, just over 14% of which appear only once. This clonotype was detected ten times or more.

The V call is TRBV5-1, the J call TRBJ2-5, with 16 bases matching TRBD2. The sequenced sample was PBMCs from the stem cell graft donor, obtained from the stem cell graft. The receptor was isolated from a human donor who donated a stem cell graft to a child with acute lymphoblastic leukemia. The CDR3 region has the DNA TGCGCCAGCAGCTCAGCCGGGACTAGCGGGAGGGTCATCGAGACCCAGTACTTC. This encodes CASSSAGTSGRVIETQYF.